This T cell receptor (beta chain) emerged from a study of T cells in Graves' hyperthyroidism and ophthalmopathy. Germline lookup yields CDR1 DFQATT and CDR2 SNEGSKA (reference sequence). The CDR3 loop spans 12 amino acids. Trimming removed 4 bases at V and 5 bases at J, with 12 bases between. What was amplified from RNA transcripts were TCR beta CDR3 regions. The TCR CDR3 was amplified in a first-round RT-PCR using the HTBI primer set. TCRdb re-derived calls from the multiplex PCR reads in MiXCR, one entry per CDR3 protein. The sample gives 30,000 to 40,000 distinct CDR3 sequences, approximately 52% of which show up once; about a sixth is in the top ten. This clonotype is medium-sized.

The source of this sequence is a man between 35 and 55 years old with Graves' ophthalmopathy. The chain has TRBV20-1 and TRBJ2-7; possible D gene TRBD1, 6 bases. The source material was blood. The chain's CDR3 is CSANVQGNEQYF. CDR3 in DNA: TGCAGTGCTAACGTTCAGGGGAACGAGCAGTACTTC.